The T cell receptor (beta chain) described here comes from a study of T-cell reconstitution after alpha-beta-depleted transplantation in children. Germline loops: CDR1 DFQATT, CDR2 SNEGSKA (reference sequence). The CDR3 runs to 14 residues. After removal of 7 bases from V and 7 bases from J, the junction contained 16 bases not matched to a gene. This sample's TCRbeta library carried unique molecular identifier barcodes. TCRdb itself ran the PCR reads through MiXCR, one entry per CDR3 protein. The profile shows some 400,000 distinct CDR3 sequences, roughly 20% of them singletons. The J gene is TRBJ2-7, the V gene TRBV20-1; 7 bases line up with TRBD2. The source is a human donor who donated a stem cell graft to a child with acute myeloid leukemia. The sequences come from PBMCs from the stem cell graft donor, collected from the stem cell graft. For the CDR3, the DNA is TGCAGTGTTACGGGGGGAAGAAAGACGTTTGAGCAGTACTTC. Its protein is CSVTGGRKTFEQYF.